These T cell receptor beta chains were read from a single sample in a study of blood T cell repertoires in COVID-19. Method: immunoSEQ multiplex PCR; TCRdb's copy keeps in-frame clones and lacks some. The sample has 310,000 or so clones; over 75% are singletons. Sample: PBMCs or T cells enriched from blood (not recorded which). These receptors all stem from a woman aged 18-30 years who had recovered from COVID-19. CDR3s leave out the opening cysteine and the closing phenylalanine or tryptophan.

>TRBV7-9|13
ASSLIGTGFYEQY
>TRBV28|12
ASSGQGEETEAF
>TRBV7-6|11
ASSTQGAQPQH
>TRBV12-5|12
ASGTKTGGNEQF
>TRBV9|15
ASSVTSGRSGTGELF
>TRBV6-2/TRBV6-3|13
ASSRGGDRGNTIY
>TRBV5-1|9
ASSLEAEQF
>TRBV18|14
ASSRLLAVNTGELF
>TRBV28|12
ASRVTGSRREAF
>TRBV6-6|17
ASSPSPGQGGMTNEKLF
>TRBV5-1|10
ASSNASGPQH
>TRBV21-1|14
ASSKRPNNSNQPQH
>TRBV6-2/TRBV6-3|11
ASSRQEDQPQH
>TRBV4-1|11
ASSQNLDYGYT
>TRBV19|13
ASSMTTGAYEKLF
>TRBV19|11
ASSDRGQETQY
>TRBV7-9|20
ASSTGRISVRTSGRRIETQY
>TRBV24-1|15
ATSDLKQGWEPYEQY
>TRBV27|12
ASSGKQGPYEQY
>TRBV18|10
ASSPEAIEQY
>TRBV18|14
ASSLWFQSYNSPLH
>TRBV5-4|13
ASSLIVPGANVLT
>TRBV5-5|15
ASSLNAPLAANYGYT
>TRBV5-1|13
ASSSGQGNTGELF
>TRBV30|13
AWGPGLAEGETQY
>TRBV18|14
ASSPSSRAGNSPLH
>TRBV13|11
ASSPGVGETQY
>TRBV7-3|14
ASSSGGLGANYGYT
>TRBV25-1|12
ASAGTSGQETQY
>TRBV11-2|12
ASSSAGGTYEQY
>TRBV16|13
ASSQSLQGYGELF
>TRBV5-1|13
ASSLSLAATGELF
>TRBV6-6|15
ASSPTGQGAIWNGYT
>TRBV6-6|10
ASSAGVAEQY
>TRBV5-4|14
ASSAPQGAKDHEQY
>TRBV18|13
ASSPRLALQETQY
>TRBV6-5|11
ASRFSGNTEAF
>TRBV19|16
ASTLSPPGFNSGNTIY
>TRBV6-5|11
ASTRGANTEAF
>TRBV2|13
ASSVGDLFNQPQH
>TRBV18|12
ASSPQGGNEKLF
>TRBV5-5|12
ASSPFAPREEQY
>TRBV9|11
ASSEDFTDTQY
>TRBV30|12
AWSGGLAGYEQY
>TRBV21-1|20
ASSNLCSTATSGRDQTYEQY
>TRBV6-5|13
ASSPRTGLNYGYT
>TRBV12-3/TRBV12-4|11
ASSLSGNYGYT
>TRBV7-2|15
ASSLAVNAGGLDEQY
>TRBV29-1|12
SVEDPRTGDEQY
>TRBV28|13
ASSTKQVSGTEAF